Reported below is one T cell receptor beta chain. V was cut by 3 bases and J by 4 bases, with 14 bases left in between. The CDR3 is made up of 14 amino acids. Germline V CDR1 and CDR2: SGHRS, YFSETQ. These data come from a study of blood T cell repertoires in COVID-19. In the study overall: Acute-phase and convalescent COVID-19 samples originated in the United States, Italy and Spain. T cells, B-cell-depleted T cells, or PBMCs supplied cDNA or gDNA.

Per the authors' pipeline: Estimation of nucleated cell counts was performed using reference gene primer amplification. Profiling relied on immunoSEQ multiplex PCR, and the TCRdb table lists in-frame clones only, not all of them. Clone size and V and J calls were adopted from that table, with D and trimming inferred from the DNA. Among 150,000 to 200,000 clones listed, around 80% were seen once. The TCR sequence derives from a man between 60 and 70 years old with active or convalescent COVID-19. The chain employs TRBV5-1 and TRBJ2-7, with a tentative D call TRBD1 (6 bases). The sample comprised peripheral blood. CDR3 nucleotides: TGCGCCAGCAGCTCAGGGGACAAAGGATACGAGCAGTACTTC. Translating it yields CASSSGDKGYEQYF.